The rows below give T cell receptor beta chains drawn from one sample of a study. Via MiXCR, TCRdb re-called the 5' RACE reads, giving one row per CDR3 protein. Of 7,300 or so distinct CDR3 sequences detected, around 42% appear once; the ten largest clones hold approximately 4.4%. The sample comprised memory CD4+ T cells sorted from blood. All receptors come from a female donor with breast cancer. Both conserved end residues are part of each CDR3. The D gene is left open where the match is weak. Rows may omit the clone size; those that give it use once, few, many or a size class.

abundance,v_gene,d_gene,j_gene,CDR3nt,CDR3aa
-,TRBV15,TRBD2,TRBJ2-1,TGTGCCACCAGCAGGAAGCCTCAACCGGGACCGGGGGGGGATGAGCAGTTCTTC,CATSRKPQPGPGGDEQFF
-,TRBV5-1,-,TRBJ2-1,TGCGCCAGCAGCCCGCAGGGGATCTACAATGAGCAGTTCTTC,CASSPQGIYNEQFF
-,TRBV7-2,TRBD1,TRBJ1-2,TGTGCCAGCAGCTTAGTGGGGGGACAGGCCAACTATGGCTACACCTTC,CASSLVGGQANYGYTF
medium-sized,TRBV10-3,TRBD1,TRBJ1-1,TGTGCCATCACCTCGGACAGGGAGGGTGAAGCTTTCTTT,CAITSDREGEAFF
-,TRBV20-1,-,TRBJ2-5,TGCAGTGCTAGCGGCCCTGAAAGGGAGACCCAGTACTTC,CSASGPERETQYF
-,TRBV20-1,TRBD2,TRBJ2-5,TGCAGTGCCGGCTCCGGACTAGCGGGATCAGAGACCCAGTACTTC,CSAGSGLAGSETQYF
-,TRBV2,TRBD1,TRBJ1-5,TGTGCCAGCACCCAAAACGAGGGGGCCGGTCAGCCCCAGCATTTT,CASTQNEGAGQPQHF
-,TRBV30,-,TRBJ2-7,TGTGCCTGGAGTTTCAGCTACGAGCAGTACTTC,CAWSFSYEQYF
-,TRBV20-1,TRBD2,TRBJ2-2,TGCAGTGCTAGCCTCAGCGGGAGAAGCACCGGGGAGCTGTTTTTT,CSASLSGRSTGELFF
medium-sized,TRBV7-2,-,TRBJ1-6,TGTGCCACCGCAGCCCTCTTTTATAATTCACCCCTCCACTTT,CATAALFYNSPLHF
few,TRBV6-2/TRBV6-3,-,TRBJ1-1,TGTGCCAGCAGTTACGATGATCAGGCTCCTGAAGCTTTCTTT,CASSYDDQAPEAFF
-,TRBV27,TRBD1,TRBJ1-2,TGTGCCAGCAGTTTCCTTCAGGGGGCGCGGGGCTACACCTTC,CASSFLQGARGYTF
-,TRBV7-2,-,TRBJ1-1,TGTGCCTGCAGCCCCACTTCTTGGGCGTTGGGGGTGAACACTGAAGCTTTCTTT,CACSPTSWALGVNTEAFF
few,TRBV4-2,TRBD2,TRBJ2-1,TGTGCCAGCAGCCGTACCGGGACTAGCGGGGTCGATGAGCAGTTCTTC,CASSRTGTSGVDEQFF
-,TRBV3-1,TRBD2,TRBJ2-3,TGTGCCAGCAGCCACTATAGCTATAGCGGGAGAAATGAGGATACGCAGTATTTT,CASSHYSYSGRNEDTQYF
-,TRBV20-1,TRBD2,TRBJ2-3,TGCAGTGCTAGAGAGTACCTAGCGGGAGTGTCGAATACGCAGTATTTT,CSAREYLAGVSNTQYF